One T cell receptor beta chain is described in this entry. Its cognate antigen is unknown. Alopecia areata patients had lesional scalp punch biopsies and peripheral blood taken from them. Trimming stripped 2 bases from V and 4 bases from J, with 29 bases between. This CDR3 comprises 20 residues. Germline CDR1 SNHLY, CDR2 FYNNEI. Following extraction, RNA underwent reverse transcription to cDNA, which served as the sequencing template. Using immunoSEQ multiplex PCR, the repertoire was profiled, and TCRdb retains in-frame clones only, with some absent. Altogether over 200,000 clones are present, 57% being singletons, with the ten largest covering 0.4% to 0.55%. The sample comes from a study of CD8+ T cells in alopecia areata. Study information: Patients received oral tofacitinib, 5 to 10 mg twice daily, for moderate-to-severe alopecia areata. Study results and caveats: Lesional scalp exceeded normal scalp in clonality, especially in alopecia totalis/universalis.

The TCR comes from a human donor with alopecia areata. Sequenced here: CD4+ T cells sorted from blood, sampled at week 0. This chain uses TRBV2 with TRBJ1-2, with D possibly TRBD1 on 6 matching bases. CDR3 residues: CASSESGRGRHGRTSYGYTF. CDR3 bases: TGTGCCAGCAGTGAATCGGGCAGGGGACGCCATGGCCGAACCTCCTATGGCTACACCTTC. The full variable domain, in which reference TRBV2 and TRBJ1-2 provide the parts outside the CDR3, is EPEVTQTPSHQVTQMGQEVILRCVPISNHLYFYWYRQILGQKVEFLVSFYNNEISEKSEIFDDQFSVERPDGSNFTLKIRSTKLEDSAMYFCASSESGRGRHGRTSYGYTFGSGTRLTVV.